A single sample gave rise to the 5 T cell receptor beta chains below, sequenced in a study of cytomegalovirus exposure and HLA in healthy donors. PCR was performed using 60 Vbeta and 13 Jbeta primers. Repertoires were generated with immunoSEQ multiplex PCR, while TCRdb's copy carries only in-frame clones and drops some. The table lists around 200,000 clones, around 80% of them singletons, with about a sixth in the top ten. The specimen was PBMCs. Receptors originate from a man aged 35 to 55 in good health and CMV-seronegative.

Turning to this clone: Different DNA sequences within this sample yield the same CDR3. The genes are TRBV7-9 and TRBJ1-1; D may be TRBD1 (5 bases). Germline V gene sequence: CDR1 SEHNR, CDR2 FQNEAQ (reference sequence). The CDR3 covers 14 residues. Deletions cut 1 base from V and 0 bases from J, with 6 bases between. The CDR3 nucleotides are TGTGCCAGCAGCTTAGGGGGGGTGAACACTGAAGCTTTCTTT. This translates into CASSLGGVNTEAFF.

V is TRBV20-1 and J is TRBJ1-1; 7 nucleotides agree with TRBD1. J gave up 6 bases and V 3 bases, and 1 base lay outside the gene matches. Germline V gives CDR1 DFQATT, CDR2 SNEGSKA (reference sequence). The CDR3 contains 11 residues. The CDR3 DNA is TGCAGTGCTAGGGGGACAGCTGAAGCTTTCTTT. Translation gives CSARGTAEAFF.

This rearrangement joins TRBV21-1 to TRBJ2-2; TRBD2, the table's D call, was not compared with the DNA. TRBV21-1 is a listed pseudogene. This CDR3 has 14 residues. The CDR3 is CASSQREDTGELFF. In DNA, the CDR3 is TGTGCCAGCAGTCAAAGGGAGGACACCGGGGAGCTGTTTTTT.

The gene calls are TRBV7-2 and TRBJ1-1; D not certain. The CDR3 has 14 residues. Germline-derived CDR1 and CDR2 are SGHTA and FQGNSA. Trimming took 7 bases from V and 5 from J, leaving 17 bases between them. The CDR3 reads CASTRAGWRTEAFF. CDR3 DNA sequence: TGTGCCAGCACCAGAGCGGGATGGCGGACTGAAGCTTTCTTT.

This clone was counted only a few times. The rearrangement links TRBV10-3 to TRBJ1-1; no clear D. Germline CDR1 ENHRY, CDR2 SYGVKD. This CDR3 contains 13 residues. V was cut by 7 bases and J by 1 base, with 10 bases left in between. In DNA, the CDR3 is TGTGCCATCATAAGGGAGGCGAACACTGAAGCTTTCTTT. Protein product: CAIIREANTEAFF.